This T cell receptor (beta chain) was obtained from a study of T-cell reconstitution after alpha-beta-depleted transplantation in children. Trimming cost V 6 bases and J 5 bases, with 9 bases left between them. There are 12 residues in the CDR3. This clonotype was counted a few times. Preparing the TCRbeta library involved the use of unique molecular identifiers. TCRdb re-called the PCR reads with MiXCR, one entry per CDR3 protein. In the table there are around 380,000 distinct CDR3 sequences, approximately 10% of which are singletons. The sample consisted of PBMCs from the stem cell graft donor, taken from the stem cell graft. The V gene is TRBV12-3 or TRBV12-4, the J gene TRBJ2-3; D perhaps matches TRBD2 (5 bases). This clonotype originated in a human donor who donated a stem cell graft to a child with acute myeloid leukemia. CDR3 residues: CASSRGRDTQYF. The CDR3 bases are TGTGCCAGCAGCCGGGGTCGAGATACGCAGTATTTT.